What follows is one T cell receptor (beta chain) and its context. The sample belongs to a study of Graves' ophthalmopathy and Graves' hyperthyroidism. The sequenced template was RNA, covering the TCR beta CDR3 region. Second-round multiplex PCR followed a first-round RT-PCR using HTBI primers. TCRdb redid the calling of the multiplex PCR reads with MiXCR, one entry per CDR3 protein. This table holds around 1,200,000 distinct CDR3 sequences, about 38% found once. This TCR derives from an adult man with Graves' hyperthyroidism. The material sequenced was peripheral blood or thyroid tissue (not recorded which).

CDR3 residues: CASIEAGGGNQPQHF. The CDR3 DNA reads TGTGCCAGCATCGAGGCAGGGGGTGGCAATCAGCCCCAGCATTTT. The chain carries TRBV7-2 and TRBJ1-5; 7 bases fit TRBD1. The J segment lost 2 bases and the V segment lost 7 bases, leaving 8 bases of the junction unmatched. CDR1 is SGHTA, CDR2 FQGNSA, per germline. The CDR3 totals 15 residues.